In its sample, the clone carrying this T cell receptor (beta chain) was seen once. Its antigen is not known. Primers used in a second PCR of roughly 6 to 11 cycles were a sample-barcoded 5' primer and a J-beta primer mix. TCRdb fed the 5' RACE reads into MiXCR, producing one record per CDR3 protein. The sample comprises hundreds of thousands of distinct CDR3 sequences, roughly 50% of which are singletons, and over 35% rests with the top ten. These data belong to a study of blood T cells in healthy people across ages. This CDR3 has 11 amino acids. In germline, CDR1 is MNHEY, CDR2 SMNVEV (reference sequence). The V and J ends lost 4 bases and 6 bases respectively, with 3 bases between them. Study observations and caveats: Diversity was higher, and naive CD4+ cells more numerous, in long-lived donors than in aged donors.

This receptor was identified in a man aged 55 to 70 in good health. The sample consisted of blood. The chain has TRBV27 and TRBJ2-2; D is ambiguous. The CDR3 DNA follows: TGTGCCAGCAGTTCTTCCGGGGAGCTGTTTTTT. It yields the protein CASSSSGELFF.